What follows are 4 T cell receptor beta chains derived from one specimen sequenced in a study of T cells in Graves' hyperthyroidism and ophthalmopathy. RNA transcripts gave rise to amplified TCR beta CDR3 regions. HTBI primers drove first-round RT-PCR of the TCR CDR3. TCRdb itself ran the multiplex PCR reads through MiXCR, one entry per CDR3 protein. The sample includes about 400,000 distinct CDR3 sequences, 25% of them seen just once. The specimen sequenced was blood. These receptors were collected from a man over 45 with Graves' hyperthyroidism.

The chain uses TRBV7-9 and TRBJ2-3, with 7 positions matching TRBD1. Unmatched junction bases numbered 8, after V lost 4 bases and J lost 10 bases. The CDR3 extends over 13 amino acids. In germline, CDR1 is SEHNR, CDR2 FQNEAQ (reference sequence). The CDR3 here is CASSSTGVIAQYF. The CDR3 bases are TGTGCCAGCAGCTCCACAGGGGTAATCGCGCAGTATTTT.

The genes are TRBV7-9 and TRBJ2-7, with D possibly matching TRBD1 (5 bases). CDR3 length: 13 amino acids. Between the trimmed V and J ends, which lost 5 bases and 4 bases, there was a span of 12 bases. Germline V CDR1 and CDR2: SEHNR, FQNEAQ (reference sequence). This CDR3 is CASSPDTKYEQYF. The CDR3 region has the DNA TGTGCCAGCAGCCCGGACACTAAATACGAGCAGTACTTC.

The V and J genes are TRBV5-1 and TRBJ1-1, with 8 bases that match TRBD1. The CDR3 has 16 amino acids. V gave up 4 bases and J gave up 1 base; unmatched junction bases: 9. The germline CDR1 and CDR2 sequences are SGHRS and YFSETQ. CDR3 loop: CASSPVGQGANTEAFF. CDR3 coding DNA: TGCGCCAGCAGCCCCGTTGGACAGGGAGCGAACACTGAAGCTTTCTTT.

The genes are TRBV10-3 and TRBJ2-7; perhaps TRBD1 as D (6 bases). Germline CDR1 ENHRY, CDR2 SYGVKD. Trimming pared 3 bases from V and 0 bases from J, leaving 15 bases between. This CDR3 has 16 amino acids. The CDR3: CAISDPAGAASYEQYF. CDR3 DNA: TGTGCCATCAGTGACCCCGCAGGGGCGGCCTCCTACGAGCAGTACTTC.